This T cell receptor beta chain was retrieved from a study of CD8 T cells in Susac syndrome. Random hexamers primed reverse transcription of roughly 0.5 to 1 ug RNA. The amplification used immunoSEQ multiplex PCR on TCR beta CDR3; it spanned 54 Vbeta and 13 Jbeta. TCRdb processed the immunoSEQ multiplex PCR reads anew with MiXCR; each CDR3 protein has one entry. The sample includes a few hundred thousand distinct CDR3 sequences, 90% to 95% of them seen just once. CD8+ and CD4+ T cells taken from blood had their TCR beta sequenced. TEMRA cells were enriched by FACS, and CD4+ and CD8+ T cells were negatively isolated. V lost 2 bases to trimming and J lost 15 bases, with 16 bases between them. The CDR3 sequence is 12 residues long. The germline V gene encodes CDR1 SGHDT and CDR2 YYEEEE.

The genes are TRBV5-6 and TRBJ2-3; D is possibly TRBD2 (5 bases). The sequenced sample consisted of CD4+ T cells from PBMCs. The sequence was collected from a human donor with multiple sclerosis. CDR3 bases: TGTGCCAGCAGCTTAAGGCTAGCCTCTCAATATTTT. It encodes CASSLRLASQYF.